This is a list of T cell receptor beta chains from one sample in a study of CD8 T cells in Susac syndrome. TCRdb recomputed calls from the immunoSEQ multiplex PCR reads with MiXCR, one row per CDR3 protein. The data show approximately 200,000 distinct CDR3 sequences, roughly 96% seen once. The specimen sequenced was CD4+ T cells from PBMCs. These receptors were taken from a human donor with multiple sclerosis. The CDR3 runs from the conserved cysteine through the conserved F or W. A D gene is named only where the DNA matches it firmly. A clone size is listed for some rows: how often the clone was seen (once, few, many), or a class if it is expanded.

abundance: .; d_gene: .; j_gene: TRBJ1-2; v_gene: TRBV3-1; CDR3aa: CASSSTPQRGYGYTF; CDR3nt: TGTGCCAGCAGCTCAACTCCCCAGCGTGGCTATGGCTACACCTTC
abundance: .; d_gene: .; j_gene: TRBJ1-1; v_gene: TRBV7-3; CDR3aa: CASSLRRNTEAFF; CDR3nt: TGTGCCAGCAGCTTGCGGCGGAACACTGAAGCTTTCTTT
abundance: .; d_gene: TRBD2; j_gene: TRBJ2-1; v_gene: TRBV4-1; CDR3aa: CASSQGLAGGPLYLREQFF; CDR3nt: TGCGCCAGCAGCCAAGGGCTAGCGGGAGGGCCACTTTACCTCCGTGAGCAGTTCTTC
abundance: .; d_gene: TRBD2; j_gene: TRBJ2-7; v_gene: TRBV20-1; CDR3aa: CSAPGLAGLDGQYF; CDR3nt: TGCAGTGCTCCGGGACTAGCGGGACTAGACGGGCAGTACTTC
abundance: .; d_gene: TRBD2; j_gene: TRBJ2-3; v_gene: TRBV20-1; CDR3aa: CSARDWGTRNADTQYF; CDR3nt: TGCAGTGCTAGAGATTGGGGGACTAGAAACGCAGATACGCAGTATTTT
abundance: once; d_gene: .; j_gene: TRBJ2-3; v_gene: TRBV3-1; CDR3aa: CASSQDPGVRTDTQYF; CDR3nt: TGTGCCAGCAGCCAAGATCCGGGAGTGAGGACAGATACGCAGTATTTT
abundance: .; d_gene: .; j_gene: TRBJ1-6; v_gene: TRBV5-1; CDR3aa: CASSLGVAGSPLHF; CDR3nt: TGCGCCAGCAGCTTGGGGGTCGCGGGTTCACCCCTCCACTTT
abundance: .; d_gene: .; j_gene: TRBJ1-4; v_gene: TRBV9; CDR3aa: CASSGGFNEKLFF; CDR3nt: TGTGCCAGCAGCGGGGGTTTTAATGAAAAACTGTTTTTT
abundance: .; d_gene: .; j_gene: TRBJ1-1; v_gene: TRBV11-3; CDR3aa: CATLGHPNTEAFF; CDR3nt: TGTGCCACCCTGGGACACCCAAACACTGAAGCTTTCTTT
abundance: once; d_gene: .; j_gene: TRBJ1-2; v_gene: TRBV15; CDR3aa: CATSRKKDGGYTF; CDR3nt: TGTGCCACCAGCAGAAAAAAGGACGGTGGCTACACCTTC
abundance: .; d_gene: TRBD1; j_gene: TRBJ1-5; v_gene: TRBV20-1; CDR3aa: CSATSGTGGTLRYQPQHF; CDR3nt: TGCAGTGCCACGTCCGGGACAGGGGGTACGTTGCGTTATCAGCCCCAGCATTTT